One and the same sample provided the 20 T cell receptor beta chains below, sequenced in a study of blood T cell repertoires in COVID-19. The method was immunoSEQ multiplex PCR; TCRdb's version includes in-frame clones alone and lacks a portion of them. Of roughly 140,000 clones in the sample, roughly nine tenths were seen once. Input material: peripheral blood. The origin of the receptors is a woman between 40 and 50 years old with acute or convalescent COVID-19.

The rearrangement uses TRBV6-1 and TRBJ2-5; D unclear. Per germline, CDR1 MNHNS and CDR2 SASEGT. This CDR3 is 13 amino acids long. V lost 3 bases to trimming and J lost 4 bases, with 9 bases between them. The CDR3 loop reads CASSDVPGETQYF. Here the CDR3 DNA reads TGTGCCAGCAGTGATGTTCCGGGAGAGACCCAGTACTTC.

V usage is TRBV11-3 and J usage is TRBJ2-1; 7 bases map to TRBD2. Germline V gives CDR1 SGHNT, CDR2 YENEEA. V lost 5 bases to trimming and J lost 13 bases; unmatched junction nucleotides: 11. The CDR3 loop spans 13 amino acids. This CDR3 is CASSPNRSGKQFF. CDR3 bases: TGTGCCAGCAGCCCCAATAGAAGCGGGAAACAGTTCTTC. The full variable domain, rest sourced from reference TRBV11-3 and TRBJ2-1, is EAGVVQSPRYKIIEKKQPVAFWCNPISGHNTLYWYLQNLGQGPELLIRYENEEAVDDSQLPKDRFSAERLKGVDSTLKIQPAELGDSAVYLCASSPNRSGKQFFGPGTRLTVL.

The CDR3 coding sequence is TGTGCCACCGCAAGCTCGAGCGGGGGGGCTTTTGATGAGCAGTTCTTC. Translation gives CATASSSGGAFDEQFF. The chain uses TRBV2 and TRBJ2-1; 10 bases are a match to TRBD2. The CDR3 totals 16 residues. V shed 10 bases, J shed 8 bases, and the junction held 17 bases outside the gene matches. Germline V CDR1 and CDR2: SNHLY, FYNNEI. Based on the CDR3 plus reference TRBV2 and TRBJ2-1, the full variable domain is EPEVTQTPSHQVTQMGQEVILRCVPISNHLYFYWYRQILGQKVEFLVSFYNNEISEKSEIFDDQFSVERPDGSNFTLKIRSTKLEDSAMYFCATASSSGGAFDEQFFGPGTRLTVL.

This sequence joins TRBV9 and TRBJ2-4, with a tentative D call TRBD1 (5 bases). There are 15 residues in the CDR3. Between the trimmed V and J ends, which lost 4 bases and 0 bases, there was a span of 11 bases. Germline assignment: CDR1 SGDLS and CDR2 YYNGEE. The CDR3 region has the DNA TGTGCCAGCAGCCCAGGGATACTAGCCAAAAACATTCAGTACTTC. Its translation is CASSPGILAKNIQYF.

In this sample, this clone turned up a few times. Written as DNA, the CDR3 is TGTGCCAGCAGTGGGGCGACAGGATCGATGAACACCGGGGAGCTGTTTTTT. It yields the protein CASSGATGSMNTGELFF. The chain couples TRBV2 to TRBJ2-2, with D perhaps matching TRBD1 (6 bases). The V end lost 4 bases, the J end lost 1 base, and 16 bases lay between the germline ends. The CDR3 loop spans 17 amino acids. Per the germline V gene, CDR1 is SNHLY and CDR2 is FYNNEI.

The rearrangement links TRBV2 to TRBJ2-3; the D gene is possibly TRBD1 (6 bases). V was pared by 7 bases and J by 4 bases, with 9 bases between. Germline loops: CDR1 SNHLY, CDR2 FYNNEI. The CDR3 has 12 residues. The CDR3 region is CASTGDPDTQYF. The DNA of the CDR3 is TGTGCCAGCACAGGGGACCCAGATACGCAGTATTTT.

The chain couples TRBV27 to TRBJ1-5, with 9 bases matching TRBD1. The CDR3 has 16 residues. V trimming: 5 bases; J trimming: 4 bases; junction bases outside the gene matches: 9. CDR1 is MNHEY and CDR2 is SMNVEV in the germline V gene (reference sequence). DNA for the CDR3: TGTGCCAGCAGTCGAGCGACAGGGGGTGGAAATCAGCCCCAGCATTTT. Its translation is CASSRATGGGNQPQHF.

The rearrangement links TRBV7-3 to TRBJ2-1, with D possibly being TRBD1 (5 bases). Germline CDR1 reads SGHTA; CDR2 reads FQGTGA. V was shortened by 2 bases and J by 7 bases, with 12 bases between the two germline ends. This CDR3 contains 14 residues. The CDR3 DNA reads as TGTGCCAGCAGCTTAGAGATGGGGCGGAATGAGCAGTTCTTC. This translates into CASSLEMGRNEQFF.

Written as DNA, the CDR3 is TGTGCCAGTAGTATTTCGGGGGGACCTTACAATGAGCAGTTCTTC. This gives the protein CASSISGGPYNEQFF. This rearrangement joins TRBV19 to TRBJ2-1, with 7 bases that match TRBD2. J lost 4 bases, V lost 3 bases, and 6 bases had no gene match. The CDR3 has 15 amino acids. Germline V gene lookup returns CDR1 LNHDA and CDR2 SQIVND (reference sequence).

In the case of this clone: Other DNA sequences in the same sample also yield this CDR3. The genes are TRBV7-9 and TRBJ2-1; D remains ambiguous. The CDR3 spans 15 residues. Trimming removed 1 base at V and 4 bases at J, with 11 bases between. Germline CDR1 and CDR2: SEHNR and FQNEAQ (reference sequence). In DNA form, the CDR3 reads TGTGCCAGCAGCTTAGACGGCGGCCCTTACAATGAGCAGTTCTTC. Translating it yields CASSLDGGPYNEQFF.

The V call is TRBV7-2, the J call TRBJ1-4; a possible D gene is TRBD1 (5 bases). Germline V CDR1 and CDR2: SGHTA, FQGNSA. The CDR3 extends over 15 amino acids. Trimming cost V 1 base and J 8 bases, with 14 bases left between them. The CDR3 here is CASSLVPGRGEKLFF. The CDR3 region has the DNA TGTGCCAGCAGCTTAGTTCCAGGGCGGGGGGAAAAACTGTTTTTT.

This chain uses TRBV12-5 with TRBJ2-4, with 8 bases aligning to TRBD2. This CDR3 is 16 amino acids long. Trimming cost V 1 base and J 5 bases; bases outside gene matches: 7. Germline assignment: CDR1 LGHNT and CDR2 FRNRAP. The CDR3 DNA reads as TGTGCTAGTGGTTTGGGATTGGGACTAGTGGAAAACATTCAGTACTTC. It specifies CASGLGLGLVENIQYF.

This chain links TRBV5-6 with TRBJ1-5; D is ambiguous. CDR1 SGHDT and CDR2 YYEEEE come from the germline V gene. The CDR3 covers 12 residues. Trimming took off 1 base at V and 4 bases at J, with 3 bases between the two ends. The CDR3 reads CASSLSNQPQHF. The CDR3 DNA reads as TGTGCCAGCAGCTTGTCAAATCAGCCCCAGCATTTT.

The V call is TRBV18, the J call TRBJ2-1; 12 bases line up with TRBD1. With V trimmed by 6 bases and J by 7 bases, 7 bases remained unmatched. CDR1 KGHSH and CDR2 LQKENI come from the germline V gene. This CDR3 region has 15 residues. Here the CDR3 reads CASSLPGQGANEQFF. The CDR3, as DNA: TGTGCCAGCTCGCTACCGGGACAGGGGGCGAATGAGCAGTTCTTC.

This rearrangement joins TRBV3-1 (or the pseudogene TRBV3-2) to TRBJ2-2, with 7 positions matching TRBD2. J gave up 6 bases and V 2 bases, and 6 bases lay outside the gene matches. Germline-derived CDR1 and CDR2 are LGHDT and YNNKEL (reference sequence). CDR3 size: 15 residues. CDR3: CASSQPLALAGELFF. In DNA form, the CDR3 reads TGTGCCAGCAGCCAACCACTAGCGTTGGCCGGGGAGCTGTTTTTT.

J is TRBJ2-7 and V is TRBV5-1, with TRBD2 as a possible D gene (5 bases). The CDR3 is 14 residues long. Trimming removed 3 bases at V and 0 bases at J, with 10 bases between. Germline CDR1 SGHRS, CDR2 YFSETQ. CDR3 DNA sequence: TGCGCCAGCAGCTCGGACTTAAGCTCCTACGAGCAGTACTTC. Encoded protein: CASSSDLSSYEQYF.

CDR3: CASSQVSGPSTDTQYF. The CDR3 DNA reads TGTGCCAGCAGCCAAGTGAGCGGGCCTAGCACAGATACGCAGTATTTT. The genes are TRBV3-1 (or the pseudogene TRBV3-2) and TRBJ2-3; tentative D call: TRBD2 (6 bases). Germline V lookup: CDR1 LGHDT, CDR2 YNNKEL (reference sequence). The CDR3 has 16 residues. Trimming left V 1 base short and J 0 bases short, with 11 bases between.

The J gene is TRBJ1-1, the V gene TRBV14, with TRBD1 identical over 10 bases. This CDR3 region has 16 residues. Germline CDR1 SGHDN, CDR2 FVKESK. J was trimmed by 5 bases and V by 1 base; bases with no gene match: 7. For the CDR3, the DNA is TGTGCCAGCAGCCAAGTCAGACAGGGGGCCGGAACTGAAGCTTTCTTT. It translates to CASSQVRQGAGTEAFF.

The CDR3 protein is CASSEATGWTYEQYF. In DNA, the CDR3 is TGTGCCAGCAGTGAAGCGACAGGGTGGACCTACGAGCAGTACTTC. The V call is TRBV6-1, the J call TRBJ2-7; TRBD1 agrees at 7 bases. V trimming: 0 bases; J trimming: 2 bases; junction bases outside the gene matches: 4. The CDR3 consists of 15 residues. Germline loops: CDR1 MNHNS, CDR2 SASEGT.

The V and J genes are TRBV19 and TRBJ1-4, with TRBD1 as a possible D gene (5 bases). There are 14 residues in the CDR3. Germline-derived CDR1 and CDR2 are LNHDA and SQIVND (reference sequence). V was clipped by 6 bases and J by 5 bases, with 13 bases between them. The CDR3 sequence: CASSPDSYNEKLFF. CDR3 in DNA: TGTGCCAGTAGCCCCGACAGTTACAATGAAAAACTGTTTTTT.